This TCR beta chain came from a study of blood T cell repertoires in COVID-19. Study details: Some COVID-19 samples were acute and others convalescent; all came from the United States, Italy and Spain. From T cells, B-cell-depleted T cells, or PBMCs came the material, which was cDNA or gDNA.

The V gene end was trimmed by 2 bases and the J gene end by 0 bases; junction bases not matched to a gene: 6. This CDR3 comprises 17 residues. Germline V gene data show CDR1 as KGHSH and CDR2 as LQKENI. Authors' data handling: Estimation of nucleated cell counts was performed using reference gene primer amplification. Data came from immunoSEQ multiplex PCR; TCRdb stores just in-frame clones and leaves some out. V and J calls and clone size are given by that table; D and trimming were obtained from the DNA. This table has 60,000 to 80,000 clones, less than 90% appearing once. Sequencing input: peripheral blood. This sequence joins TRBV18 and TRBJ1-5; TRBD1 matches 8 bases. The clonotype originates from a man aged 50-59 years with active COVID-19. For the CDR3, the DNA is TGTGCCAGCTCACCAGCTCAGGGGGCAAGTAGCAATCAGCCCCAGCATTTT. It codes for CASSPAQGASSNQPQHF. Full variable domain (remainder filled in from reference TRBV18 and TRBJ1-5): NAGVMQNPRHLVRRRGQEARLRCSPMKGHSHVYWYRQLPEEGLKFMVYLQKENIIDESGMPKERFSAEFPKEGPSILRIQQVVRGDSAAYFCASSPAQGASSNQPQHFGDGTRLSIL.